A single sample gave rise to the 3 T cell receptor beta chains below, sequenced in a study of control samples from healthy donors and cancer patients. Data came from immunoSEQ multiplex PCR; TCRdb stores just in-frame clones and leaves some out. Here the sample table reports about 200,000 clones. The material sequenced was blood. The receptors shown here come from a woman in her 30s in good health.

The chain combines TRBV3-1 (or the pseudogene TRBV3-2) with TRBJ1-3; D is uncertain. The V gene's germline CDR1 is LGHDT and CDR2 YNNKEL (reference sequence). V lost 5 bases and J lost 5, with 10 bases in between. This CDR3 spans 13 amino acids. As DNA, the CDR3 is TGTGCCAGCAGCGAAAGAACCCGAAACACCATATATTTT. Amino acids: CASSERTRNTIYF.

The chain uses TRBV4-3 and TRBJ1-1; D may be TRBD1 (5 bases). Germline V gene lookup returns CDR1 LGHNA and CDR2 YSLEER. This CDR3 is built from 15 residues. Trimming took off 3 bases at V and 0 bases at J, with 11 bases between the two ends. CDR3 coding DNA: TGCGCCAGCAGCCAGGGGACGGGCATGAACACTGAAGCTTTCTTT. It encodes CASSQGTGMNTEAFF.

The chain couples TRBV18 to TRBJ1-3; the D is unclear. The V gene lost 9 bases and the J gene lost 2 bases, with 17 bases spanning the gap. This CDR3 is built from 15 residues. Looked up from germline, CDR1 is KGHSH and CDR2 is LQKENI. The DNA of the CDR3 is TGTGCCAGTCTTGACGTGCTGGCGACTGGAAACACCATATATTTT. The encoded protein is CASLDVLATGNTIYF.